The source of this T cell receptor beta chain is a study of control samples from healthy donors and cancer patients. The assay was immunoSEQ multiplex PCR, and TCRdb's table has in-frame clones only and misses some. Counted here are about 110,000 clones, 90% occurring once; the ten biggest clones make up under 4.5%. Germline values: CDR1 SGHTA, CDR2 FQGTGA. The germline V and J ends were trimmed by 4 bases and 1 base, with 7 bases remaining between them. The CDR3 consists of 13 residues. The receptor was isolated from a human donor in good health. The donor label of this sample is uncertain. Sequenced: blood. The rearrangement links TRBV7-3 to TRBJ1-1; D may be TRBD1 (6 bases). The CDR3 spells CASSSQGNTEAFF. The CDR3 nucleotides are TGTGCCAGCAGCTCACAGGGGAACACTGAAGCTTTCTTT.